A selection of T cell receptor beta chains follows, all from one sample in a study of shared clonotypes between healthy human individuals. Assay: immunoSEQ multiplex PCR; the TCRdb copy retains only in-frame clones and omits some. This table holds approximately 1,000,000 clones, approximately 80% found once. Sample: memory CD4+ T cells from PBMCs. These receptors were taken from a man younger than 30 in good health. Some clones in this sample may be carry-over from other donors' samples. Each CDR3 is given with its conserved first and last residue. D genes are given only for firm matches. A row's size may be missing; if present it is once, few, many or a size class.

v_call	d_call	j_call	clone_size	cdr3_aa	cdr3_nt
TRBV29-1	TRBD2	TRBJ2-1	-	CSVQTSGAQNEQFF	TGCAGCGTCCAAACTAGCGGGGCTCAGAATGAGCAGTTCTTC
TRBV7-3	-	TRBJ2-6	few	CASSLEGGGANVLTF	TGTGCCAGCAGCTTGGAAGGAGGTGGGGCCAACGTCCTGACTTTC
TRBV29-1	-	TRBJ2-1	-	CSVGTRGITLSSYNEQFF	TGCAGCGTTGGGACTCGCGGGATAACCCTAAGCTCCTACAATGAGCAGTTCTTC
TRBV5-1	TRBD2	TRBJ2-5	-	CASSLAGRETQYF	TGCGCCAGCAGCTTAGCGGGGAGAGAGACCCAGTACTTC
TRBV20-1	-	TRBJ2-1	-	CSAPFLNEQFF	TGCAGTGCCCCCTTTTTGAATGAGCAGTTCTTC
TRBV5-6	TRBD2	TRBJ2-3	-	CASSLYFVAGVDTQYF	TGTGCCAGCAGCTTGTATTTCGTAGCGGGGGTAGATACGCAGTATTTT
TRBV10-3	TRBD2	TRBJ2-3	-	CAISEGSLAGGYTDTQYF	TGTGCCATCAGTGAAGGCTCCCTAGCGGGAGGGTACACAGATACGCAGTATTTT
TRBV7-2	-	TRBJ2-3	-	CASSPPGTDTQYF	TGTGCCAGCAGCCCACCGGGCACAGATACGCAGTATTTT
TRBV2	-	TRBJ2-7	-	CASSENGEQHF	TGTGCCAGCAGTGAAAACGGGGAGCAGCACTTC
TRBV28	TRBD2	TRBJ2-1	few	CARGGTRYNEQFF	TGTGCCAGGGGGGGGACTAGGTACAATGAGCAGTTCTTC
TRBV5-1	-	TRBJ1-5	-	CASSPGANSNQPQHF	TGCGCCAGCAGCCCGGGGGCTAATAGCAATCAGCCCCAGCATTTT
TRBV5-3	TRBD1	TRBJ2-5	-	CARSSVRDRGRWQETQYF	TGTGCCAGAAGCTCGGTACGGGACAGGGGGCGTTGGCAAGAGACCCAGTACTTC
TRBV7-9	TRBD2	TRBJ2-5	-	CASSLGGGGVQETQYF	TGTGCCAGCAGCTTAGGCGGGGGAGGGGTGCAAGAGACCCAGTACTTC
TRBV19	-	TRBJ2-7	once	CASSIVPRIDPYEQYF	TGTGCCAGTAGTATAGTCCCCAGGATAGACCCCTACGAGCAGTACTTC
TRBV19	-	TRBJ1-5	-	CASTNRASNQPQHF	TGTGCCAGTACCAACAGGGCGAGCAATCAGCCCCAGCATTTT
TRBV28	-	TRBJ2-3	few	CASPDPLSTDTQYF	TGTGCCAGCCCGGATCCCCTAAGCACAGATACGCAGTATTTT
TRBV4-1	-	TRBJ2-3	many	CASSPYESTDTQYF	TGCGCCAGCAGCCCGTACGAAAGCACAGATACGCAGTATTTT
TRBV6-1	TRBD2	TRBJ2-1	few	CASVGLVSVDEQFF	TGTGCCAGCGTCGGACTAGTTAGCGTCGATGAGCAGTTCTTC
TRBV15	-	TRBJ2-7	-	CATSRDLGYEQYF	TGTGCCACCAGCAGAGATCTTGGGTACGAGCAGTACTTC
TRBV6-5	-	TRBJ2-7	-	CASSYRSQGHEQYF	TGTGCCAGCAGTTACCGATCACAGGGCCACGAGCAGTACTTC
TRBV9	-	TRBJ2-2	-	CASSAGAGELFF	TGTGCCAGCAGCGCTGGGGCCGGGGAGCTGTTTTTT
TRBV7-2	-	TRBJ2-3	-	CASSLAETTHTQYF	TGTGCCAGCAGCTTAGCGGAGACTACCCATACGCAGTATTTT
TRBV28	-	TRBJ1-1	-	CASRDTADTEAFF	TGTGCCAGCAGGGACACTGCGGACACTGAAGCTTTCTTT
TRBV5-1	-	TRBJ2-1	-	CASSLGLHNEQFF	TGCGCCAGCAGCTTGGGACTGCACAATGAGCAGTTCTTC
TRBV4-1	-	TRBJ2-1	-	CASSQVWWQDEQFF	TGCGCCAGCAGCCAAGTCTGGTGGCAGGATGAGCAGTTCTTC
TRBV27	-	TRBJ2-1	-	CASSLGSGTGEQFF	TGTGCCAGCAGTTTAGGGAGTGGGACGGGGGAGCAGTTCTTC
TRBV7-3	-	TRBJ2-3	-	CASRQGGSDTQYF	TGTGCCAGCAGACAAGGTGGGAGCGATACGCAGTATTTT
TRBV5-4	-	TRBJ1-2	-	CASSSGGGDYGYTF	TGTGCCAGCAGCTCGGGAGGGGGTGACTATGGCTACACCTTC
TRBV30	-	TRBJ1-1	-	CAWREVGAFF	TGTGCCTGGCGGGAGGTTGGAGCTTTCTTT
TRBV9	TRBD1	TRBJ1-2	-	CASSTWDRASGYTF	TGTGCCAGCAGTACCTGGGACAGGGCTTCTGGCTACACCTTC
TRBV5-5	TRBD1	TRBJ2-1	-	CATGTGDPFSSYNEQFF	TGTGCCACCGGGACAGGGGATCCCTTTAGCTCCTACAATGAGCAGTTCTTC
TRBV30	TRBD1	TRBJ2-7	few	CAWSVPRQGVYEQYF	TGTGCCTGGAGTGTTCCGAGACAGGGTGTATACGAGCAGTACTTC
TRBV19	-	TRBJ1-5	-	CASSRGGSRNQPQHF	TGTGCCAGTAGTAGGGGGGGTTCCCGAAATCAGCCCCAGCATTTT
TRBV19	-	TRBJ1-2	once	CASSIKRGNYGYTF	TGTGCCAGTAGTATAAAACGGGGGAACTATGGCTACACCTTC
TRBV5-1	-	TRBJ1-6	-	CASSLGAGDSPLHF	TGCGCCAGCAGCTTGGGGGCAGGAGATTCACCCCTCCACTTT
TRBV7-8	-	TRBJ2-6	few	CASSLSQALGGANVLTF	TGTGCCAGCAGCTTATCGCAGGCTTTAGGTGGGGCCAACGTCCTGACTTTC
TRBV2	-	TRBJ2-5	-	CASSEVDAQETQYF	TGTGCCAGCAGTGAAGTGGATGCCCAAGAGACCCAGTACTTC
TRBV19	-	TRBJ1-1	-	CASSNLGLYMNTEAFF	TGTGCCAGCAGCAACCTCGGGCTGTACATGAACACTGAAGCTTTCTTT
TRBV28	-	TRBJ2-7	-	CASRAVGDTIEGYF	TGTGCCAGCCGCGCGGTGGGAGACACCATAGAGGGGTACTTC
TRBV29-1	-	TRBJ1-2	-	CSVETVSGYTF	TGCAGCGTTGAGACCGTGTCAGGCTACACCTTC
TRBV2	TRBD1	TRBJ2-5	-	CASSWDRTLQETQYF	TGTGCCAGCAGCTGGGACAGGACACTTCAAGAGACCCAGTACTTC